This passage covers 17 T cell receptor beta chains from one sample sequenced in a study of response to subunit inactivated influenza vaccine. Via MiXCR, TCRdb re-called the RT-PCR reads, giving one row per CDR3 protein. This table has fewer than 700,000 distinct CDR3 sequences, about an eighth appearing once. Material: PBMCs from blood, obtained 45 days after vaccination. Source of these receptors: a man aged 45-60 years who received an inactivated influenza vaccine.

This clonotype was seen a few times. The gene calls are TRBV12-3 or TRBV12-4 and TRBJ2-1, with TRBD1 as a possible D gene (6 bases). V was shortened by 2 bases and J by 6 bases, with 14 bases between the two germline ends. The CDR3 loop spans 15 amino acids. Here the CDR3 DNA reads TGTGCCAGCAGTTTAAGGGGGACCCCCCTCAATGAGCAGTTCTTC. Protein: CASSLRGTPLNEQFF.

This clonotype was recorded at least ten times. The chain combines TRBV12-3 or TRBV12-4 with TRBJ2-1; 12 nucleotides align to TRBD2. Germline trimming cut 7 bases from V and 9 bases from J; bases unmatched to any gene: 10. The CDR3 sequence is 15 residues long. The CDR3 loop is CASTSRTSGITEQFF. CDR3 DNA: TGTGCCAGCACCAGTCGGACTAGCGGGATCACTGAGCAGTTCTTC.

The J gene is TRBJ2-1, the V gene TRBV5-1; D may correspond to TRBD1 or TRBD2 (6 bases each). The length of the CDR3 is 12 residues. V was trimmed by 3 bases and J by 6 bases, leaving 7 bases between them. Looked up from germline, CDR1 is SGHRS and CDR2 is YFSETQ. The CDR3 sequence: CASSSGANEQFF. CDR3 bases: TGCGCCAGCAGCTCGGGGGCCAATGAGCAGTTCTTC.

A few counts support this clonotype. V usage is TRBV9 and J usage is TRBJ2-2; 7 bases are a match to TRBD2. CDR1 is SGDLS, CDR2 YYNGEE, per germline. The CDR3 spans 14 residues. V was clipped by 4 bases and J by 9 bases; unmatched bases: 9. The CDR3 sequence is CASSTTTSAWELFF. The CDR3 nucleotides read TGTGCCAGCAGCACTACAACTAGCGCATGGGAGCTGTTTTTT.

V usage is TRBV30 and J usage is TRBJ1-1; possibly TRBD1 for D (5 bases). V lost 4 bases to trimming and J lost 0 bases, with 9 bases between them. Germline loops: CDR1 GTSNPN, CDR2 SVGIG (reference sequence). The CDR3 is 13 amino acids. In DNA, the CDR3 is TGTGCCTGGAAAAAGGGACTGAACACTGAAGCTTTCTTT. Translation gives CAWKKGLNTEAFF. The full variable domain, in which reference TRBV30 and TRBJ1-1 provide the parts outside the CDR3, is SQTIHQWPATLVQPVGSPLSLECTVEGTSNPNLYWYRQAAGRGLQLLFYSVGIGQISSEVPQNLSASRPQDRQFILSSKKLLLSDSGFYLCAWKKGLNTEAFFGQGTRLTVV.

This clonotype was found many times. The chain combines TRBV7-9 with TRBJ2-1; the match to TRBD1 covers 7 bases. Germline CDR1 reads SEHNR; CDR2 reads FQNEAQ (reference sequence). CDR3 length: 14 amino acids. V was pared by 7 bases and J by 3 bases, with 6 bases of the junction left unmatched. The chain's CDR3 is CASILQGVYNEQFF. The CDR3 nucleotides are TGTGCCAGCATCCTTCAGGGGGTCTACAATGAGCAGTTCTTC.

The V and J genes are TRBV12-3 or TRBV12-4 and TRBJ2-1; D not certain. V was pared by 2 bases and J by 3 bases, with 14 bases between. This CDR3 contains 16 residues. The CDR3 DNA reads as TGTGCCAGCAGTTTATTGTCGGGCAGACTCTACAATGAGCAGTTCTTC. Translated, it gives CASSLLSGRLYNEQFF.

The chain couples TRBV5-1 to TRBJ2-1, with D hard to call. The V end was cut by 5 bases, the J end by 4 bases, with 7 bases between. The CDR3 sequence is 12 residues long. Looked up from germline, CDR1 is SGHRS and CDR2 is YFSETQ. As DNA, the CDR3 is TGCGCCAGCAGTGAAGATTACAATGAGCAGTTCTTC. Protein product: CASSEDYNEQFF.

This clonotype was observed a handful of times. This chain links TRBV29-1 with TRBJ1-2, with 11 bases lining up with TRBD1. Germline-derived CDR1 and CDR2 are SQVTM and ANQGSEA. The CDR3 contains 12 residues. J lost 7 bases, V lost 6 bases, and 4 bases had no gene match. The CDR3 loop reads CSVPDRGLGYTF. DNA for the CDR3: TGCAGCGTCCCGGACAGGGGGCTTGGCTACACCTTC.

This clonotype appeared many times. V usage is TRBV19 and J usage is TRBJ2-1; no definite D call. Trimming took 3 bases from V and 3 from J, leaving 6 bases between them. The CDR3 is 13 residues long. The V gene's germline CDR1 is LNHDA and CDR2 SQIVND (reference sequence). Here the CDR3 DNA reads TGTGCCAGTAGTATTTCAAGCTACAATGAGCAGTTCTTC. Protein product: CASSISSYNEQFF.

The CDR3 region is CASSLIQTSANEQFF. The CDR3 bases are TGTGCCAGCAGCTTAATCCAAACTAGCGCGAATGAGCAGTTCTTC. V and J are TRBV7-3 and TRBJ2-1, with TRBD2 matching 7 bases. Trimming cost V 1 base and J 7 bases; bases outside gene matches: 7. Germline V lookup: CDR1 SGHTA, CDR2 FQGTGA. This CDR3 region has 15 residues.

The sample holds a few counts of this clonotype. The rearrangement uses TRBV4-2 and TRBJ2-1, with 8 bases lining up with TRBD2. The germline V gene has CDR1 LGHNA and CDR2 YNFKEQ. Germline trimming cut 3 bases from V and 4 bases from J; bases unmatched to any gene: 14. CDR3 length equals 18 residues. The CDR3 protein is CASSQGIRLASAYNEQFF. In nucleotides, the CDR3 is TGTGCCAGCAGCCAGGGTATCAGACTAGCGAGCGCGTACAATGAGCAGTTCTTC.

This clonotype was counted only a few times. The chain recombines TRBV13 with TRBJ2-7; 12 nucleotides agree with TRBD2. This CDR3 has 18 amino acids. V lost 2 bases to trimming and J lost 6 bases; unmatched junction nucleotides: 14. Germline assignment: CDR1 PRHDT and CDR2 FYEKMQ (reference sequence). CDR3 protein: CASSLKVSWTSGDLEQYF. In nucleotides, the CDR3 is TGTGCCAGCAGCTTAAAAGTCTCGTGGACTAGCGGGGATCTCGAGCAGTACTTC.

This clonotype was counted ten times or more. The chain combines TRBV20-1 with TRBJ2-1, with 7 bases fitting TRBD2. Germline V gene lookup returns CDR1 DFQATT and CDR2 SNEGSKA (reference sequence). V lost 1 base and J lost 10; bases outside the gene matches: 13. This CDR3 is built from 15 residues. The CDR3 is CSARVGGRAIGEQFF. DNA for the CDR3: TGCAGTGCTAGAGTCGGGGGGAGGGCAATAGGAGAGCAGTTCTTC.

This clonotype was picked up many times. This chain joins TRBV5-5 and TRBJ2-7, with 10 bases that match TRBD1. The CDR3 extends over 15 amino acids. V lost 3 bases to trimming and J lost 6 bases; unmatched junction nucleotides: 9. The germline CDR1 and CDR2 sequences are SGHKS and YYEKEE (reference sequence). The CDR3: CASSSPLTGGGEQYF. The CDR3 DNA reads as TGTGCCAGCAGCTCTCCATTGACAGGGGGCGGCGAGCAGTACTTC.

The chain uses TRBV6-2 or TRBV6-3 and TRBJ1-5, with D maybe TRBD1 (5 bases). This CDR3 has 16 residues. V lost 7 bases, J lost 0 bases, and 16 bases lay in between. CDR1 MNHEY and CDR2 SVGEGT come from the germline V gene. CDR3 bases: TGTGCCAGCACCAACCACGGGGCCCATAGCAATCAGCCCCAGCATTTT. Protein: CASTNHGAHSNQPQHF.

This clonotype was seen at least ten times. The CDR3 bases are TGCGCCAGCAGCCTCACGACTAGCGGCGTCGTCCAGTACTTC. Translating gives CASSLTTSGVVQYF. The chain uses TRBV5-1 and TRBJ2-5, with TRBD2 matching 9 bases. The CDR3 totals 14 residues. With 4 bases clipped from V and 10 bases from J, the junction kept 11 bases outside the gene matches. Looked up from germline, CDR1 is SGHRS and CDR2 is YFSETQ.